The 16 T cell receptor beta chains given below trace back to one sample, sequenced in a study of blood T cell repertoires in COVID-19. Some clones are missing from TCRdb's copy, which holds only in-frame ones; the method was immunoSEQ multiplex PCR. The data contain some 300,000 clones, roughly 86% of them seen just once; the ten biggest clones take up more than 9%. Sequences were obtained from PBMCs or T cells enriched from blood (not recorded which). All receptors derive from a woman aged 30 to 39 who had recovered from COVID-19.

The chain joins TRBV6-5 to TRBJ2-3, with D possibly TRBD2 on 6 matching bases. The CDR3 is made up of 13 amino acids. Germline V lookup: CDR1 MNHEY, CDR2 SVGAGI. Trimming cost V 8 bases and J 7 bases, with 16 bases left between them. The CDR3 is CASRNGGRHTQYF. DNA for the CDR3: TGTGCCAGCCGCAATGGGGGGAGGCATACGCAGTATTTT.

This clone was counted once. The chain is built from TRBV11-2 and TRBJ2-7; TRBD1 matches 9 bases. The CDR3 totals 14 residues. CDR1 and CDR2 from the germline V gene are SGHAT and FQNNGV. V lost 4 bases and J lost 7; bases outside the gene matches: 8. In DNA form, the CDR3 reads TGTGCCAGCAGCTCAAACAGGGGGCGCGGGGAGCAGTACTTC. Its protein product is CASSSNRGRGEQYF.

The CDR3 here is CASSPYTDSGANVLTF. Written as DNA, the CDR3 is TGTGCCAGCTCACCCTATACAGACTCTGGGGCCAACGTCCTGACTTTC. This sequence joins TRBV18 and TRBJ2-6; the D is unclear. Germline-derived CDR1 and CDR2 are KGHSH and LQKENI. This CDR3 is built from 16 residues. The V end lost 3 bases, the J end lost 0 bases, and 9 bases lay between the germline ends.

V usage is TRBV7-9 and J usage is TRBJ2-2; 10 nucleotides match TRBD2. This CDR3 spans 16 amino acids. Germline V gene data show CDR1 as SEHNR and CDR2 as FQNEAQ (reference sequence). J was trimmed by 4 bases and V by 5 bases; bases with no gene match: 7. The CDR3 sequence is CASSLLAGVSTGELFF. In nucleotides, the CDR3 is TGTGCCAGCAGCCTTCTAGCGGGAGTTTCCACCGGGGAGCTGTTTTTT.

This rearrangement joins TRBV5-1 to TRBJ2-3; 8 nucleotides line up with TRBD2. The CDR3 consists of 16 residues. CDR1 SGHRS and CDR2 YFSETQ come from the germline V gene. The V and J ends lost 1 base and 2 bases, in that order; junction bases with no gene match: 6. In nucleotides, the CDR3 is TGCGCCAGCAGCTTGAGGTCTAGCGGGTTCACAGATACGCAGTATTTT. It is translated as CASSLRSSGFTDTQYF.

The chain links TRBV6-5 to TRBJ2-2, with 9 bases lining up with TRBD1. The V and J ends lost 5 bases and 7 bases, in that order; junction bases with no gene match: 2. Germline CDR1 MNHEY, CDR2 SVGAGI. This CDR3 region has 13 residues. The CDR3 region has the DNA TGTGCCAGCAGTACGACAGGGGGCGGGGAGCTGTTTTTT. Translation gives CASSTTGGGELFF.

V usage is TRBV19 and J usage is TRBJ1-3; TRBD1 is a possible D gene (5 bases). CDR3 length: 12 residues. The germline V gene encodes CDR1 LNHDA and CDR2 SQIVND (reference sequence). Trimming took 8 bases from V and 3 from J, leaving 8 bases between them. The CDR3 region is CASLTVGNTIYF. CDR3 in DNA: TGTGCCAGTTTGACAGTTGGAAACACCATATATTTT.

V usage is TRBV9 and J usage is TRBJ2-5, with 12 positions matching TRBD2. Germline CDR1 is SGDLS and CDR2 is YYNGEE. The CDR3 runs 16 residues. Unmatched junction bases numbered 9, after V lost 4 bases and J lost 5 bases. CDR3 DNA sequence: TGTGCCAGCAGCATTGGGACTAGCGGGCCGGTGGAGACCCAGTACTTC. Translating it yields CASSIGTSGPVETQYF.

V gene TRBV27 combines with J gene TRBJ1-1; D is perhaps TRBD1 (5 bases). CDR1 and CDR2 from the germline V gene are MNHEY and SMNVEV (reference sequence). V lost 2 bases and J 3 bases, leaving 16 bases between the germline ends. The CDR3 sequence is 16 residues long. Written as DNA, the CDR3 is TGTGCCAGCAGTTTAGCCGGGACTAAGTTGGACACTGAAGCTTTCTTT. Translated, it gives CASSLAGTKLDTEAFF.

This clone occurred once. The chain has TRBV5-1 and TRBJ2-7; D possibly corresponds to TRBD1 (6 bases). With 7 bases removed from V and 4 bases from J, the gap between germline ends came to 12 bases. CDR1 is SGHRS, CDR2 YFSETQ, per germline. The CDR3 covers 12 residues. The CDR3 protein is CASGTGRYEQYF. CDR3 DNA: TGCGCCAGCGGTACAGGGCGATACGAGCAGTACTTC.

This chain connects TRBV9 to TRBJ2-2; D is ambiguous. V was clipped by 2 bases and J by 2 bases, with 16 bases between them. The length of the CDR3 is 17 residues. From germline, CDR1 is SGDLS and CDR2 YYNGEE. The CDR3 reads CASSVDPRGHNTGELFF. The CDR3 DNA is TGTGCCAGCAGCGTCGACCCGCGAGGTCATAACACCGGGGAGCTGTTTTTT.

This clone was seen only once. The CDR3 DNA follows: TGTGCCAGCAGTCTAGTGGACAGGAGAGATACGCAGTATTTT. This gives the protein CASSLVDRRDTQYF. This sequence joins TRBV28 and TRBJ2-3; 7 nucleotides line up with TRBD1. The CDR3 consists of 14 residues. Germline loops: CDR1 MDHEN, CDR2 SYDVKM. The junction had 7 bases not matched to a gene; V was cut back by 5 bases and J by 5 bases.

J is TRBJ2-1 and V is TRBV28; 8 nucleotides agree with TRBD1. This CDR3 is built from 20 residues. The trim removed 5 bases at V and 3 bases at J, leaving 21 bases unmatched. Looked up from germline, CDR1 is MDHEN and CDR2 is SYDVKM. The CDR3 region is CASSDFDGQGRTRYYNEQFF. CDR3 nucleotide sequence: TGTGCCAGCAGTGACTTCGACGGACAGGGACGGACTCGCTACTACAATGAGCAGTTCTTC.

The chain links TRBV29-1 to TRBJ1-4, with 11 bases identical to TRBD1. The CDR3 runs 14 residues. The ends lost 6 bases at V and 4 bases at J; junction bases unmatched: 4. Germline loops: CDR1 SQVTM, CDR2 ANQGSEA. The CDR3, as DNA: TGCAGCGTGGGGGGACAGGGGGGTAATGAAAAACTGTTTTTT. Translated: CSVGGQGGNEKLFF.

V gene TRBV6-5 combines with J gene TRBJ2-3; 14 bases line up with TRBD2. The germline V gene encodes CDR1 MNHEY and CDR2 SVGAGI. This CDR3 has 16 residues. The V gene end was trimmed by 1 base and the J gene end by 6 bases; junction bases not matched to a gene: 3. The CDR3 protein is CASSYWGLAGADTQYF. DNA for the CDR3: TGTGCCAGCAGTTACTGGGGACTAGCGGGAGCGGATACGCAGTATTTT.

This chain connects TRBV14 to TRBJ2-7, with TRBD1 identical over 9 bases. CDR3 length equals 15 residues. Losses at the gene ends were 4 bases for V and 4 bases for J; bases not matched to a gene: 8. Germline-derived CDR1 and CDR2 are SGHDN and FVKESK. As DNA, the CDR3 is TGTGCCAGCAGCCCTCCGGGACAGGGTGTTTACGAGCAGTACTTC. Protein sequence: CASSPPGQGVYEQYF.